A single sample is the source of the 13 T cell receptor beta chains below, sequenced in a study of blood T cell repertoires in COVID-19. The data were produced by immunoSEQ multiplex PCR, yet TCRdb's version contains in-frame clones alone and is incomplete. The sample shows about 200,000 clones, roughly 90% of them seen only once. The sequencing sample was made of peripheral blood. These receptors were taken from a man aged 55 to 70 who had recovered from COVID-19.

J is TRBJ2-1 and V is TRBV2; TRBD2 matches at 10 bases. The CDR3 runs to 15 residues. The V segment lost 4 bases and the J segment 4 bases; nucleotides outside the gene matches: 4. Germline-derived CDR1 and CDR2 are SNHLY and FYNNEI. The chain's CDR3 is CASSAPSGRYNEQFF. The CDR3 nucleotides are TGTGCCAGCAGTGCACCTAGCGGGAGATACAATGAGCAGTTCTTC.

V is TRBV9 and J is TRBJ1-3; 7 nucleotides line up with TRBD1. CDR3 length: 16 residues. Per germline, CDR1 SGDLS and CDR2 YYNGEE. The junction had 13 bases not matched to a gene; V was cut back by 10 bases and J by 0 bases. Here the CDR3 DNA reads TGTGCCGAAAAGGGGGACAGACTGACCTCTGGAAACACCATATATTTT. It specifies CAEKGDRLTSGNTIYF.

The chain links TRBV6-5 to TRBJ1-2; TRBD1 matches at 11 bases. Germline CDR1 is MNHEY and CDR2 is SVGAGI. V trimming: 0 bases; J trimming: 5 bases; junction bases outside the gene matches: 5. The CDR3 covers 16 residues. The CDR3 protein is CASSYSIRDRGYGYTF. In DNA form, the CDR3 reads TGTGCCAGCAGTTACTCGATTCGGGACAGGGGGTATGGCTACACCTTC.

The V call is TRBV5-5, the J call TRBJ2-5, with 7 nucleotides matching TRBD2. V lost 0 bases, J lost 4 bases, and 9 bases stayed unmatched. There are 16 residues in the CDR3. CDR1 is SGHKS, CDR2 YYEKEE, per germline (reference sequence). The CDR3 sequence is CASSLGGRGTGETQYF. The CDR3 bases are TGTGCCAGCAGCTTGGGCGGGAGAGGTACTGGAGAGACCCAGTACTTC.

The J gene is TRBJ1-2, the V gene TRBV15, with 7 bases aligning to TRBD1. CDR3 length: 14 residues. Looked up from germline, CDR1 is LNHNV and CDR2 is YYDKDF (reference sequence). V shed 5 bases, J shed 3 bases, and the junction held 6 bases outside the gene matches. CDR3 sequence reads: CATSGGTVYYGYTF. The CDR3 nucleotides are TGTGCCACCAGCGGGGGGACAGTTTACTATGGCTACACCTTC.

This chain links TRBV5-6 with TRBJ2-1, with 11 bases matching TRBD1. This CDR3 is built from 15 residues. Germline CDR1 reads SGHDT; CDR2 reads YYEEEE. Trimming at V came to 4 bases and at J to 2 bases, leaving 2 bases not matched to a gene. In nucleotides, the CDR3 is TGTGCCAGCAGCCCGGGACAGGGGGCCTACAATGAGCAGTTCTTC. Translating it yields CASSPGQGAYNEQFF.

The chain's CDR3 is CASSFRLAGIRETQYF. CDR3 coding DNA: TGTGCCAGCAGCTTTAGACTAGCGGGAATTCGAGAGACCCAGTACTTC. The V and J genes are TRBV7-2 and TRBJ2-5; 11 bases are shared with TRBD2. Per the germline V gene, CDR1 is SGHTA and CDR2 is FQGNSA. J lost 4 bases, V lost 3 bases, and 7 bases had no gene match. This CDR3 has 16 residues.

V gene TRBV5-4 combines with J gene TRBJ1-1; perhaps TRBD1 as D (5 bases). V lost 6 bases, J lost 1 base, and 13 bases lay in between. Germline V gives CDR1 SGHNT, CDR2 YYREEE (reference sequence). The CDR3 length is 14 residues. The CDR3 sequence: CASNPLGGNTEAFF. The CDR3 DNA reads TGTGCCAGCAACCCTCTGGGGGGGAACACTGAAGCTTTCTTT.

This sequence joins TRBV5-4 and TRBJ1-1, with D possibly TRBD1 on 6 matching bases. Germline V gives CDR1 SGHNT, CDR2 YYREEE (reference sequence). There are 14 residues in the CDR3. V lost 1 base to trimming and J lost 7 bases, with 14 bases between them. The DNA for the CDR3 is TGTGCCAGCAGCTTGACAGGGTTCGGGCGTGAAGCTTTCTTT. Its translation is CASSLTGFGREAFF.

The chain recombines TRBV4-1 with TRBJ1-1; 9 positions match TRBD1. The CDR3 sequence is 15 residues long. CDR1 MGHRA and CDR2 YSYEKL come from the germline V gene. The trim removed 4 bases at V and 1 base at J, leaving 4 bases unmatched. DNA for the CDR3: TGCGCCAGCAGCCGGGACAGGGCTCGGAACACTGAAGCTTTCTTT. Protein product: CASSRDRARNTEAFF.

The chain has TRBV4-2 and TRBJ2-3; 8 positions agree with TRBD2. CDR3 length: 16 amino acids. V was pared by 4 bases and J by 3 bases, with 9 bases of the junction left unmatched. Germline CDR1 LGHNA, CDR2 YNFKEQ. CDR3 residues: CASSRISGEVTDTQYF. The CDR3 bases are TGTGCCAGCAGCCGGATTAGCGGGGAGGTTACAGATACGCAGTATTTT.

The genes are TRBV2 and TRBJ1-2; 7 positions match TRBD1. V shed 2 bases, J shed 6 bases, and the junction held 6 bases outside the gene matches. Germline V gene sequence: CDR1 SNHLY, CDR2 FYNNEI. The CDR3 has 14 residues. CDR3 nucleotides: TGTGCCAGCAGTGAATCGGCAGGGGGACATGGCTACACCTTC. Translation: CASSESAGGHGYTF. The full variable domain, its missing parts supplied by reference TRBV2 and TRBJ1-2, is EPEVTQTPSHQVTQMGQEVILRCVPISNHLYFYWYRQILGQKVEFLVSFYNNEISEKSEIFDDQFSVERPDGSNFTLKIRSTKLEDSAMYFCASSESAGGHGYTFGSGTRLTVV.

This chain's CDR3 is CASSFGLYNIQYF. The CDR3 DNA reads as TGTGCCAGCAGTTTCGGACTGTACAACATTCAGTACTTC. The chain links TRBV28 to TRBJ2-4, with D tentatively TRBD2 (5 bases). The CDR3 covers 13 residues. Germline lookup yields CDR1 MDHEN and CDR2 SYDVKM. V shed 3 bases and J shed 7 bases, with 10 bases lying between them.